Below are 6 T cell receptor beta chains sequenced from a single sample in a study of blood T cell repertoires in COVID-19 (dated by TCRdb to about 2020). The library was produced with the immunoSEQ multiplex PCR assay. TCRdb provides this immuneACCESS table in a form limited to in-frame rearrangements. Some clones are lacking; in checked studies, under half of them reflect an unresolved V gene, and why the rest are absent is not known. The sample table holds more than 200,000 clones, of which around nine tenths were seen once. About 1.5% of the sample comes from the top ten. Sequencing was done on a sample of PBMCs or T cells enriched from blood (not recorded which). The receptors were sampled from a woman between 50 and 59 years old who had recovered from COVID-19.

The chain employs TRBV28 and TRBJ1-1, with D uncertain. V was pared by 1 base and J by 7 bases, with 7 bases between. CDR1 and CDR2 (germline): MDHEN, SYDVKM. The CDR3 spans 12 residues. The CDR3 nucleotides are TGTGCCAGCAGTTTATTAGCGGGTGAAGCTTTCTTT. This sequence encodes CASSLLAGEAFF.

The chain employs TRBV19 and TRBJ1-5, with no clear D. V lost 1 base and J lost 3, with 13 bases in between. The CDR3 has 16 amino acids. Germline values: CDR1 LNHDA, CDR2 SQIVND (reference sequence). CDR3 bases: TGTGCCAGTAGTATAGGAGGGCAGCCGATCAATCAGCCCCAGCATTTT. Its protein is CASSIGGQPINQPQHF. Using reference TRBV19 and TRBJ1-5 for the parts outside the CDR3, the full variable domain is DGGITQSPKYLFRKEGQNVTLSCEQNLNHDAMYWYRQDPGQGLRLIYYSQIVNDFQKGDIAEGYSVSREKKESFPLTVTSAQKNPTAFYLCASSIGGQPINQPQHFGDGTRLSIL.

This CDR3 is CASTTLAGAYNEQFF. CDR3 sequence (DNA): TGCGCCAGCACCACCTTAGCGGGAGCCTACAATGAGCAGTTCTTC. The rearrangement links TRBV5-1 to TRBJ2-1; 9 bases map to TRBD2. J lost 2 bases, V lost 6 bases, and 6 bases had no gene match. Germline V gene sequence: CDR1 SGHRS, CDR2 YFSETQ. CDR3 length equals 15 residues.

V and J are TRBV5-4 and TRBJ1-1, with TRBD1 matching 9 bases. Germline V gives CDR1 SGHNT, CDR2 YYREEE (reference sequence). The CDR3 runs 15 residues. The junction had 10 bases not matched to a gene; V was cut back by 6 bases and J by 4 bases. DNA for the CDR3: TGTGCCAGCAACTCTGGACAGGGGAGTCGCACTGAAGCTTTCTTT. This codes for CASNSGQGSRTEAFF.

This chain joins TRBV5-5 and TRBJ2-1, with D possibly TRBD2 on 5 matching bases. The CDR3 length is 15 residues. V was pared by 4 bases and J by 7 bases, with 18 bases between. The germline V gene encodes CDR1 SGHKS and CDR2 YYEKEE (reference sequence). Here the CDR3 DNA reads TGTGCCAGCAGCGCGGGCCTTCTCGCCCGGAATGAGCAGTTCTTC. This translates into CASSAGLLARNEQFF.

The chain couples TRBV30 to TRBJ1-6; D perhaps matches TRBD1 (6 bases). Germline CDR1 GTSNPN, CDR2 SVGIG (reference sequence). With 3 bases removed from V and 7 bases from J, the gap between germline ends came to 22 bases. The CDR3 runs to 17 residues. DNA of the CDR3: TGTGCCTGGAGACCAGCCCGGACAGTCTTTCGGAATTCACCCCTCCACTTT. Protein sequence: CAWRPARTVFRNSPLHF.